The entry below describes one TCR beta chain. A junction end diverges from the germline sequence, so it may reflect a read error. Assay used: immunoSEQ multiplex PCR; TCRdb lists only in-frame clones, some missing. The table includes 150,000 or so clones, roughly 84% detected once. The germline gives CDR1 SGHTA, CDR2 FQGNSA. The CDR3 length is 12 residues. These data come from a study of blood T cell repertoires in COVID-19. The V and J genes are TRBV7-2 and TRBJ1-2; 7 bases fit TRBD1. This TCR came from a woman between 50 and 59 years old who had been exposed to COVID-19. The specimen was PBMCs or T cells enriched from blood (not recorded which). CDR3 sequence (DNA): TGTGCCAGCAGCGATCCTAACCAGGGGGAGTCCTTC. Translating gives CASSDPNQGESF.